The rows below give T cell receptor beta chains drawn from one sample of a study of T cell responses to AZD1222 COVID-19 vaccine. Sequenced by immunoSEQ multiplex PCR; TCRdb stores in-frame clones only, minus some. The sample consists of about 110,000 clones, about 94% of them appearing once. The source material was peripheral blood, sampled on day 0 of AZD1222 vaccination. The receptor set was obtained from an adult in good health. Both conserved end residues are trimmed from each CDR3. D genes are given only for firm matches.

v_call: TRBV4-2
j_call: TRBJ2-1
d_call: TRBD2
cdr3_aa: ASSRKLAGDSYNEQF

v_call: TRBV27
j_call: TRBJ1-6
d_call: .
cdr3_aa: ASSFSVRGDYNSPLH

v_call: TRBV6-5
j_call: TRBJ1-1
d_call: TRBD1
cdr3_aa: ASRQGTAMNTEAF

v_call: TRBV6-5
j_call: TRBJ2-7
d_call: .
cdr3_aa: ATGIRGSYEQY

v_call: TRBV7-2
j_call: TRBJ1-1
d_call: .
cdr3_aa: ASRGHPNTEAF

v_call: TRBV11-3
j_call: TRBJ2-3
d_call: .
cdr3_aa: ASSFETDDQYTQY

v_call: TRBV5-4
j_call: TRBJ2-6
d_call: .
cdr3_aa: ASSLSGANVLT

v_call: TRBV7-3
j_call: TRBJ2-2
d_call: .
cdr3_aa: ASSLSLMGGELF

v_call: TRBV19
j_call: TRBJ1-1
d_call: .
cdr3_aa: ASSIKKELNTEAF

v_call: TRBV3-1/TRBV3-2
j_call: TRBJ2-7
d_call: .
cdr3_aa: ASSRIRFHEQY

v_call: TRBV6-5
j_call: TRBJ1-1
d_call: .
cdr3_aa: ASSSQGPEGNTEAF

v_call: TRBV24-1
j_call: TRBJ2-5
d_call: TRBD1
cdr3_aa: ATSDLTGSGETQY

v_call: TRBV5-5
j_call: TRBJ2-1
d_call: TRBD1
cdr3_aa: ASSSDRGSNEQF

v_call: TRBV3-1/TRBV3-2
j_call: TRBJ1-1
d_call: .
cdr3_aa: ASSQGTLNTEAF

v_call: TRBV7-9
j_call: TRBJ1-2
d_call: TRBD1
cdr3_aa: ASSLSVGTGHSGYT

v_call: TRBV20-1
j_call: TRBJ1-1
d_call: .
cdr3_aa: SASGWTAEEAF

v_call: TRBV18
j_call: TRBJ1-2
d_call: .
cdr3_aa: ASSVNVANYGYT

v_call: TRBV5-6
j_call: TRBJ2-7
d_call: TRBD1
cdr3_aa: ASSMTGSSYEQY

v_call: TRBV27
j_call: TRBJ2-7
d_call: .
cdr3_aa: ASKPLTDPIYEQY

v_call: TRBV27
j_call: TRBJ1-2
d_call: .
cdr3_aa: ASSLRQGGWSYT

v_call: TRBV5-8
j_call: TRBJ1-2
d_call: .
cdr3_aa: ASSPGTSSTAYGYT

v_call: TRBV27
j_call: TRBJ1-1
d_call: .
cdr3_aa: ASSSVGGPGNTEAF

v_call: TRBV7-2
j_call: TRBJ2-4
d_call: .
cdr3_aa: ASSSLTAAVAKNIQY

v_call: TRBV5-6
j_call: TRBJ2-7
d_call: .
cdr3_aa: ASSFPGIHEQY